The 21 T cell receptor beta chains reported below all come from one sample, sequenced in a study of cytomegalovirus exposure and HLA in healthy donors. Amplification used 60 Vbeta primers and 13 Jbeta primers. The table came from immunoSEQ multiplex PCR; TCRdb's copy has only in-frame clones and leaves some out. The sample lists 110,000 to 150,000 clones; around 82% were seen once. The sample consisted of PBMCs. The origin of the receptors is a female donor in good health and CMV-seronegative.

The chain has TRBV30 and TRBJ2-1; tentative D call: TRBD2 (5 bases). CDR3 size: 14 residues. Deletions cut 8 bases from V and 11 bases from J, with 25 bases between. Germline V lookup: CDR1 GTSNPN, CDR2 SVGIG (reference sequence). This CDR3 reads CATIGPEGSTKQFF. CDR3 nucleotides: TGTGCCACTATAGGACCCGAGGGCTCAACGAAGCAGTTCTTC. Looking up the rest from reference TRBV30 and TRBJ2-1 gives the full variable domain: SQTIHQWPATLVQPVGSPLSLECTVEGTSNPNLYWYRQAAGRGLQLLFYSVGIGQISSEVPQNLSASRPQDRQFILSSKKLLLSDSGFYLCATIGPEGSTKQFFGPGTRLTVL.

The chain joins TRBV4-3 to TRBJ2-2, with D tentatively TRBD2 (6 bases). CDR1 is LGHNA, CDR2 YSLEER, per germline. The V end lost 3 bases, the J end lost 5 bases, and 13 bases lay between the germline ends. CDR3 length: 15 amino acids. CDR3 coding DNA: TGCGCCAGCAGCCAGACCGCGGAGGGAACCGGGGAGCTGTTTTTT. Translation: CASSQTAEGTGELFF.

This clone was recorded a few times. The chain has TRBV5-1 and TRBJ1-1; D possibly corresponds to TRBD1 (6 bases). The CDR3 totals 13 residues. V dropped 6 bases and J dropped 1 base, with 10 bases sitting between them. The V gene's germline CDR1 is SGHRS and CDR2 YFSETQ. CDR3 in DNA: TGCGCCAGCACGGTGACAGGGAACACTGAAGCTTTCTTT. The encoded protein is CASTVTGNTEAFF.

This clone was seen a handful of times. The chain links TRBV30 to TRBJ1-4, with TRBD1 as a possible D gene (6 bases). Trimming took off 1 base at V and 6 bases at J, with 12 bases between the two ends. The CDR3 length is 14 residues. The germline gives CDR1 GTSNPN, CDR2 SVGIG (reference sequence). CDR3 nucleotide sequence: TGTGCCTGGAGTGGGGGGCTCTGGGATGAAAAACTGTTTTTT. Residues: CAWSGGLWDEKLFF. The full variable domain, with the rest looked up from reference TRBV30 and TRBJ1-4, is SQTIHQWPATLVQPVGSPLSLECTVEGTSNPNLYWYRQAAGRGLQLLFYSVGIGQISSEVPQNLSASRPQDRQFILSSKKLLLSDSGFYLCAWSGGLWDEKLFFGSGTQLSVL.

The chain combines TRBV5-6 with TRBJ1-3, with 10 bases lining up with TRBD1. CDR1 and CDR2 from the germline V gene are SGHDT and YYEEEE. CDR3 length: 17 residues. V was pared by 5 bases and J by 4 bases, with 12 bases of the junction left unmatched. CDR3 nucleotide sequence: TGTGCCAGCAGTATCCCGGGACAGGGGCGGCGAGGAAACACCATATATTTT. Its translation: CASSIPGQGRRGNTIYF.

The V call is TRBV28, the J call TRBJ2-7; tentatively, D is TRBD2 (7 bases). V lost 1 base, J lost 3 bases, and 10 bases lay in between. Germline V lookup: CDR1 MDHEN, CDR2 SYDVKM. The CDR3 extends over 14 amino acids. DNA of the CDR3: TGTGCCAGCAGTTTATTGGGGGGGCACTACGAGCAGTACTTC. It codes for CASSLLGGHYEQYF.

The chain recombines TRBV9 with TRBJ2-2; 9 bases align to TRBD2. Germline values: CDR1 SGDLS, CDR2 YYNGEE. Germline trimming cut 4 bases from V and 3 bases from J; bases unmatched to any gene: 7. This CDR3 contains 16 residues. The CDR3 bases are TGTGCCAGCAGCTTCGGACTAGCGACCCACACCGGGGAGCTGTTTTTT. It is translated as CASSFGLATHTGELFF.

This clone was seen only a few times. CDR3 residues: CASSEASGGVNNEQFF. The CDR3 DNA sequence: TGCGCCAGCAGCGAAGCCTCAGGAGGGGTAAACAATGAGCAGTTCTTC. The genes are TRBV4-1 and TRBJ2-1; a weak D match, TRBD2 (6 bases). The V end lost 5 bases, the J end lost 5 bases, and 19 bases lay between the germline ends. The germline V gene encodes CDR1 MGHRA and CDR2 YSYEKL. The CDR3 spans 16 residues.

J is TRBJ1-2 and V is TRBV6-1, with D perhaps TRBD1 (5 bases). Germline loops: CDR1 MNHNS, CDR2 SASEGT. The CDR3 has 13 amino acids. The V end was cut by 3 bases, the J end by 6 bases, with 11 bases between. The CDR3 reads CASSELWGDGYTF. The CDR3 nucleotides are TGTGCCAGCAGTGAGCTCTGGGGGGATGGCTACACCTTC.

The chain combines TRBV19 with TRBJ1-5, with D tentatively TRBD1 (6 bases). V was cut by 3 bases and J by 0 bases, with 18 bases left in between. The germline gives CDR1 LNHDA, CDR2 SQIVND (reference sequence). This CDR3 has 18 residues. The CDR3 loop is CASSIGARGGISNQPQHF. In nucleotides, the CDR3 is TGTGCCAGTAGTATCGGGGCAAGGGGGGGGATTAGCAATCAGCCCCAGCATTTT.

This chain joins TRBV4-3 and TRBJ1-6; D is ambiguous. The CDR3 is made up of 15 amino acids. CDR1 and CDR2 (germline): LGHNA, YSLEER. V gave up 1 base and J gave up 0 bases, with 4 bases separating them. The CDR3 nucleotides read TGCGCCAGCAGCCAAGGGAGCTCCTATAATTCACCCCTCCACTTT. It specifies CASSQGSSYNSPLHF.

This clone was seen only once. The chain is built from TRBV30 and TRBJ1-2; weak D call: TRBD1 (5 bases). The CDR3 sequence is 14 residues long. V shed 3 bases and J shed 8 bases, with 19 bases lying between them. Germline values: CDR1 GTSNPN, CDR2 SVGIG (reference sequence). This CDR3 reads CAWSARRGMGGYTF. The CDR3 DNA follows: TGTGCCTGGAGCGCGCGGAGGGGAATGGGCGGCTACACCTTC.

The chain combines TRBV7-9 with TRBJ1-1, with TRBD1 matching over 7 bases. Germline V gene data show CDR1 as SEHNR and CDR2 as FQNEAQ (reference sequence). J gave up 0 bases and V 3 bases, and 4 bases lay outside the gene matches. CDR3 length: 15 amino acids. CDR3 nucleotides: TGTGCCAGCAGCTTCCGGGACAGCCTGAACACTGAAGCTTTCTTT. Translated: CASSFRDSLNTEAFF.

The table lists this clone with a count of one. The rearrangement links TRBV5-1 to TRBJ2-2, with a possible D match to TRBD2 (6 bases). Trimming stripped 5 bases from V and 0 bases from J, with 23 bases between. Germline V gene data show CDR1 as SGHRS and CDR2 as YFSETQ. This CDR3 contains 19 residues. The CDR3 DNA sequence: TGCGCCAGCAGGGCTATTAGGGGACCTAGCGCCTCGAACACCGGGGAGCTGTTTTTT. Amino acid sequence: CASRAIRGPSASNTGELFF.

J is TRBJ1-4 and V is TRBV19; possibly TRBD1 for D (6 bases). Between the trimmed V and J ends, which lost 7 bases and 11 bases, there was a span of 20 bases. This CDR3 is 14 amino acids long. CDR1 is LNHDA, CDR2 SQIVND, per germline (reference sequence). This chain's CDR3 is CASTPQVGGLKLFF. The CDR3 DNA reads as TGTGCCAGTACTCCCCAGGTAGGGGGTCTGAAACTGTTTTTT.

This sequence joins TRBV28 and TRBJ1-2; the D gene is possibly TRBD1 (6 bases). The germline V gene encodes CDR1 MDHEN and CDR2 SYDVKM. This CDR3 is built from 14 residues. V lost 6 bases and J lost 3, with 14 bases in between. CDR3 region: CASSIQQGDYGYTF. Written as DNA, the CDR3 is TGTGCCAGCAGCATCCAACAGGGCGACTATGGCTACACCTTC.

The rearrangement links TRBV7-9 to TRBJ2-5; TRBD1 matches 9 bases. The J call could be wrong; TRBJ2-7 is a better fit for the DNA end. Germline lookup yields CDR1 SEHNR and CDR2 FQNEAQ (reference sequence). The length of the CDR3 is 17 residues. The CDR3 region is CASSLAGTGGLSYEQYF. In nucleotides, the CDR3 is TGTGCCAGCAGCTTAGCGGGCACAGGGGGCCTCTCCTACGAGCAGTACTTC.

The chain carries TRBV5-1 and TRBJ2-7; the D is unclear. V lost 0 bases, J lost 0 bases, and 7 bases lay in between. The CDR3 totals 14 residues. The germline V gene encodes CDR1 SGHRS and CDR2 YFSETQ. CDR3 in amino acids: CASSLDAHSYEQYF. The DNA for the CDR3 is TGCGCCAGCAGCTTGGATGCACACTCCTACGAGCAGTACTTC.

This sequence joins TRBV10-3 and TRBJ2-1; the D gene is possibly TRBD2 (6 bases). The CDR3 length is 15 residues. Germline V CDR1 and CDR2: ENHRY, SYGVKD. Trimming took off 5 bases at V and 7 bases at J, with 18 bases between the two ends. CDR3: CAISSISGVRNEQFF. In DNA, the CDR3 is TGTGCCATCAGTTCGATCTCGGGAGTGCGGAATGAGCAGTTCTTC.

The chain employs TRBV19 and TRBJ1-1, with TRBD1 matching over 7 bases. The CDR3 extends over 14 amino acids. Germline CDR1 LNHDA, CDR2 SQIVND (reference sequence). The V gene end was trimmed by 10 bases and the J gene end by 1 base; junction bases not matched to a gene: 9. The CDR3, as DNA: TGTGCCACTGAGAGGGGGCAGGGGAACACTGAAGCTTTCTTT. Its protein product is CATERGQGNTEAFF. Full variable domain (rest looked up from reference TRBV19 and TRBJ1-1): DGGITQSPKYLFRKEGQNVTLSCEQNLNHDAMYWYRQDPGQGLRLIYYSQIVNDFQKGDIAEGYSVSREKKESFPLTVTSAQKNPTAFYLCATERGQGNTEAFFGQGTRLTVV.

The gene calls are TRBV7-2 and TRBJ1-6; the D is unclear. The V end lost 1 base, the J end lost 8 bases, and 12 bases lay between the germline ends. The germline CDR1 and CDR2 sequences are SGHTA and FQGNSA. The CDR3 covers 15 residues. For the CDR3, the DNA is TGTGCCAGCAGCTTAGTTGCTGGCGGTCATTCACCCCTCCACTTT. It encodes CASSLVAGGHSPLHF.